This T cell receptor beta chain derives from a study of T-cell memory formation after mild COVID-19. Study context: TCR clustering was largely donor specific.

CDR1 and CDR2 from the germline V gene are LGHDT and YNNKEL (reference sequence). CDR3 size: 16 residues. Trimming at V came to 3 bases and at J to 2 bases, leaving 6 bases not matched to a gene. Findings and caveats of the study: CD4+ contracting clones were mainly CM and EM; CD8+ ones, EMRA. Contracting clones, day 15 to 85, had balanced CD4/CD8, and later expanders favored CD4+.

TCRdb re-called the 5' RACE reads with MiXCR, one entry per CDR3 protein. The sample contains a few hundred thousand distinct CDR3 sequences, 7.5% to 10% of which appear only once. This clonotype has more than one count but fewer than ten. Antigen specificity is unknown. The material sequenced was PBMCs or a T cell subset sorted from them (not recorded which). This TCR was sampled from a man aged 18 to 30 who had mild COVID-19 (a few samples of this study predate the infection). Cell type and time point are not known. V gene TRBV3-1 combines with J gene TRBJ2-5; 10 bases map to TRBD2. CDR3 nucleotides: TGTGCCAGCAGCCACCTAGCGGGGGACCTACAAGAGACCCAGTACTTC. Amino acids: CASSHLAGDLQETQYF.